The entry that follows covers one T cell receptor beta chain sequence. These data come from a study of PD-1 blockade in mismatch repair-deficient tumors. Method: immunoSEQ multiplex PCR; TCRdb's copy keeps in-frame clones and lacks some. Among about 100,000 clones listed, 70% to 85% were seen once. This CDR3 comprises 15 residues. Germline V gene lookup returns CDR1 MNHEY and CDR2 SVGAGI. Trimming at V came to 6 bases and at J to 0 bases, leaving 3 bases not matched to a gene. This clonotype was sampled from an adult with mismatch repair-deficient cancer. The sequenced sample was peripheral blood, obtained roughly 35 weeks after starting pembrolizumab. V and J are TRBV6-5 and TRBJ2-2; TRBD1 aligns across 8 bases. The CDR3 here is CASSSQGANTGELFF. The CDR3 coding sequence is TGTGCCAGCAGCTCACAGGGGGCGAACACCGGGGAGCTGTTTTTT.